These 24 T cell receptor beta chains were all obtained from the same sample, sequenced in a study of cytomegalovirus exposure and HLA in healthy donors. The primer mix had 60 Vbeta and 13 Jbeta primers. Using immunoSEQ multiplex PCR, the repertoire was profiled, and TCRdb retains in-frame clones only, with some absent. Among 210,000 or so clones listed, about 77% were seen once. Sequenced: PBMCs. The receptor set was obtained from a boy younger than 18 in good health and CMV-seronegative.

The rearrangement links TRBV20-1 to TRBJ2-5; no clear D gene. The CDR3 has 11 residues. CDR1 and CDR2 from the germline V gene are DFQATT and SNEGSKA (reference sequence). With 0 bases removed from V and 12 bases from J, the gap between germline ends came to 11 bases. The CDR3, as DNA: TGCAGTGCTAGAGAAACTCGCCCTGAGTACTTC. This codes for CSARETRPEYF.

The chain couples TRBV5-6 to TRBJ1-4, with TRBD1 matching over 8 bases. V lost 1 base and J lost 7; bases outside the gene matches: 3. Germline loops: CDR1 SGHDT, CDR2 YYEEEE. The length of the CDR3 is 14 residues. The CDR3 DNA reads as TGTGCCAGCAGCTTGCAGGGGGCGAGTGAAAAACTGTTTTTT. Residues: CASSLQGASEKLFF.

This clone was recorded once. The rearrangement links TRBV5-5 to TRBJ2-1, with 11 bases fitting TRBD2. The CDR3 covers 16 residues. The V segment lost 3 bases and the J segment 6 bases; nucleotides outside the gene matches: 8. Germline CDR1 and CDR2: SGHKS and YYEKEE (reference sequence). The CDR3 loop is CASSSLAGGYSNEQFF. CDR3 bases: TGTGCCAGCAGCTCCCTAGCGGGAGGTTATAGCAATGAGCAGTTCTTC.

The table lists this clone with a few counts. CDR3 loop: CASSLAGPVRGEKLFF. CDR3 nucleotide sequence: TGTGCCAGCAGCTTGGCCGGGCCGGTAAGGGGAGAAAAACTGTTTTTT. The chain joins TRBV5-6 to TRBJ1-4; the D gene is possibly TRBD1 (5 bases). The CDR3 spans 16 residues. The ends were cut back, 0 bases at V and 8 bases at J, with 17 bases in the middle. Germline CDR1 reads SGHDT; CDR2 reads YYEEEE.

V usage is TRBV19 and J usage is TRBJ2-6, with no clear D. The germline V gene has CDR1 LNHDA and CDR2 SQIVND (reference sequence). V dropped 7 bases and J dropped 0 bases, with 10 bases sitting between them. The CDR3 totals 15 residues. CDR3 nucleotides: TGTGCCAGTACCAATACAGCCTCTGGGGCCAACGTCCTGACTTTC. Amino acid sequence: CASTNTASGANVLTF.

The chain carries TRBV5-1 and TRBJ2-5; 10 nucleotides line up with TRBD2. Per germline, CDR1 SGHRS and CDR2 YFSETQ. The CDR3 contains 16 residues. V was pared by 4 bases and J by 5 bases, with 11 bases of the junction left unmatched. In DNA form, the CDR3 reads TGCGCCAGCAGCCCACAAGGAGCGGGAGGGGGGGAGACCCAGTACTTC. Protein: CASSPQGAGGGETQYF.

The chain has TRBV10-2 and TRBJ1-1; D call uncertain. The V gene lost 2 bases and the J gene lost 8 bases, with 15 bases spanning the gap. This CDR3 contains 14 residues. Germline loops: CDR1 WSHSY, CDR2 SAAADI. The CDR3 coding sequence is TGCGCCAGCAGTGAGGAGGTAAGGATTCCGGAAGCTTTCTTT. Translation: CASSEEVRIPEAFF.

This clone was observed a single time. The chain uses TRBV5-5 and TRBJ1-2; weak D call: TRBD1 (5 bases). CDR3 length: 15 amino acids. The germline V and J ends were trimmed by 1 base and 8 bases, with 18 bases remaining between them. Per germline, CDR1 SGHKS and CDR2 YYEKEE (reference sequence). The CDR3 sequence: CASSLSFQGGLGYTF. In nucleotides, the CDR3 is TGTGCCAGCAGCTTGAGCTTCCAGGGAGGATTAGGCTACACCTTC.

This clone was seen a few times. V gene TRBV30 combines with J gene TRBJ1-2; the match to TRBD1 covers 7 bases. Germline CDR1 GTSNPN, CDR2 SVGIG (reference sequence). After removal of 3 bases from V and 2 bases from J, the junction contained 6 bases not matched to a gene. CDR3 length equals 14 residues. CDR3 amino acids: CAWRTGMGNYGYTF. In DNA, the CDR3 is TGTGCCTGGAGGACAGGGATGGGAAACTATGGCTACACCTTC. Looking up the rest from reference TRBV30 and TRBJ1-2 gives the full variable domain: SQTIHQWPATLVQPVGSPLSLECTVEGTSNPNLYWYRQAAGRGLQLLFYSVGIGQISSEVPQNLSASRPQDRQFILSSKKLLLSDSGFYLCAWRTGMGNYGYTFGSGTRLTVV.

Regarding this clone: Other DNA sequences within the sample encode an identical CDR3. V and J are TRBV7-9 and TRBJ1-4; D not resolved. Germline CDR1 SEHNR, CDR2 FQNEAQ (reference sequence). V was shortened by 0 bases and J by 7 bases, with 9 bases between the two germline ends. CDR3 length: 14 amino acids. The CDR3 loop is CASSLAPGGEKLFF. CDR3 DNA sequence: TGTGCCAGCAGCTTAGCCCCAGGTGGTGAAAAACTGTTTTTT.

This chain connects TRBV11-2 to TRBJ2-7; D remains unclear. Per the germline V gene, CDR1 is SGHAT and CDR2 is FQNNGV. The length of the CDR3 is 14 residues. Trimming took 1 base from V and 3 from J, leaving 10 bases between them. The CDR3 loop is CASSLVLSVYEQYF. The CDR3 DNA reads as TGTGCCAGCAGCTTAGTCCTCTCAGTCTACGAGCAGTACTTC.

The chain couples TRBV20-1 to TRBJ2-3; D gene unclear. Between the trimmed V and J ends, which lost 6 bases and 6 bases, there was a span of 10 bases. Per the germline V gene, CDR1 is DFQATT and CDR2 is SNEGSKA (reference sequence). This CDR3 has 11 residues. The CDR3 protein is CSARAKDTQYF. DNA of the CDR3: TGCAGTGCCCGAGCAAAGGATACGCAGTATTTT.

The CDR3 protein is CASSPQGSWGGTQYF. The CDR3 DNA reads TGTGCCAGCAGCCCCCAAGGAAGCTGGGGAGGTACGCAGTATTTT. The chain carries TRBV7-9 and TRBJ2-3, with D perhaps matching TRBD2 (6 bases). The V end lost 5 bases, the J end lost 8 bases, and 20 bases lay between the germline ends. The CDR3 extends over 15 amino acids. Germline V CDR1 and CDR2: SEHNR, FQNEAQ (reference sequence). The full variable domain, completed using reference TRBV7-9 and TRBJ2-3, is DTGVSQNPRHKITKRGQNVTFRCDPISEHNRLYWYRQTLGQGPEFLTYFQNEAQLEKSRLLSDRFSAERPKGSFSTLEIQRTEQGDSAMYLCASSPQGSWGGTQYFGPGTRLTVL.

The rearrangement uses TRBV6-5 and TRBJ1-2; the match to TRBD1 covers 8 bases. Germline loops: CDR1 MNHEY, CDR2 SVGAGI. J lost 4 bases, V lost 6 bases, and 7 bases had no gene match. The CDR3 runs to 14 residues. CDR3 protein: CASRTTGDGYGYTF. In nucleotides, the CDR3 is TGTGCCAGCAGGACGACAGGGGACGGCTATGGCTACACCTTC.

This chain connects TRBV5-6 to TRBJ1-3, with D possibly TRBD1 on 5 matching bases. Looked up from germline, CDR1 is SGHDT and CDR2 is YYEEEE. The CDR3 contains 15 residues. Between the trimmed V and J ends, which lost 5 bases and 8 bases, there was a span of 20 bases. CDR3 amino acids: CASRGRGTTGDTIYF. The DNA of the CDR3 is TGTGCCAGCAGAGGTCGGGGGACGACCGGAGACACCATATATTTT. Full variable domain (missing parts from reference TRBV5-6 and TRBJ1-3): DAGVTQSPTHLIKTRGQQVTLRCSPKSGHDTVSWYQQALGQGPQFIFQYYEEEERQRGNFPDRFSGHQFPNYSSELNVNALLLGDSALYLCASRGRGTTGDTIYFGEGSWLTVV.

This clone was detected only once. The rearrangement uses TRBV7-3 and TRBJ1-1; D might be TRBD1 (5 bases). The germline V gene encodes CDR1 SGHTA and CDR2 FQGTGA. The CDR3 loop spans 14 amino acids. The V and J ends lost 0 bases and 1 base respectively, with 6 bases between them. The CDR3 sequence: CASSLTRENTEAFF. DNA for the CDR3: TGTGCCAGCAGCTTAACCAGGGAGAACACTGAAGCTTTCTTT.

This chain uses TRBV5-6 with TRBJ2-7; tentative D call: TRBD1 (5 bases). Trimming pared 0 bases from V and 2 bases from J, leaving 6 bases between. The CDR3 length is 13 residues. The germline CDR1 and CDR2 sequences are SGHDT and YYEEEE. The CDR3 is CASSLGTTYEQYF. CDR3 sequence (DNA): TGTGCCAGCAGCTTGGGGACAACCTACGAGCAGTACTTC.

This clone was observed once. The V gene is TRBV30, the J gene TRBJ2-3; 11 positions match TRBD2. The CDR3 runs 15 residues. Germline V gene sequence: CDR1 GTSNPN, CDR2 SVGIG (reference sequence). With 0 bases clipped from V and 4 bases from J, the junction kept 3 bases outside the gene matches. In DNA, the CDR3 is TGTGCCTGGAGTGTGAATAGCGGGGGGGCAGATACGCAGTATTTT. It specifies CAWSVNSGGADTQYF.

The rearrangement links TRBV9 to TRBJ2-3; 10 positions match TRBD2. With V trimmed by 7 bases and J by 9 bases, 11 bases remained unmatched. CDR1 SGDLS and CDR2 YYNGEE come from the germline V gene. The CDR3 spans 14 residues. CDR3 nucleotides: TGTGCCAGCGGGCTAGCGGGGGACCCGGGGACGCAGTATTTT. Residues: CASGLAGDPGTQYF.

V usage is TRBV7-9 and J usage is TRBJ2-3, with a possible D match to TRBD2 (5 bases). The CDR3 length is 15 residues. Trimming left V 3 bases short and J 2 bases short, with 12 bases between. Germline-derived CDR1 and CDR2 are SEHNR and FQNEAQ (reference sequence). This chain's CDR3 is CASSFLDFYTDTQYF. As DNA, the CDR3 is TGTGCCAGCAGCTTTTTGGACTTTTACACAGATACGCAGTATTTT.

The sample holds one count of this clone. The chain links TRBV11-3 to TRBJ2-5; 9 bases are shared with TRBD2. The germline V gene encodes CDR1 SGHNT and CDR2 YENEEA. The CDR3 sequence is 15 residues long. The V gene end was trimmed by 5 bases and the J gene end by 5 bases; junction bases not matched to a gene: 9. The DNA for the CDR3 is TGTGCCAGCAGCCGGACTAGCGCGAGGGGGGAGACCCAGTACTTC. This translates into CASSRTSARGETQYF.

The genes are TRBV29-1 and TRBJ1-1, with D unresolved. V lost 5 bases and J lost 7, with 14 bases in between. Germline loops: CDR1 SQVTM, CDR2 ANQGSEA. This CDR3 has 12 amino acids. In DNA, the CDR3 is TGCAGCGTTCGTGAATCGGAGGGTGAAGCTTTCTTT. It specifies CSVRESEGEAFF.

With respect to this clone: A read error may produce the germline difference seen at one junction end. The V gene is TRBV19, the J gene TRBJ1-5; possible D gene TRBD1, 5 bases. The CDR3 length is 17 residues. The germline V gene encodes CDR1 LNHDA and CDR2 SQIVND (reference sequence). The CDR3 loop reads CASSIGARQFNNRPQHF. The CDR3 bases are TGTGCCAGTAGTATAGGGGCCAGACAGTTTAACAATCGGCCCCAGCATTTT.

This sequence joins TRBV5-1 and TRBJ1-1, with a tentative D call TRBD1 (6 bases). The CDR3 loop spans 14 amino acids. Trimming pared 0 bases from V and 4 bases from J, leaving 10 bases between. The germline CDR1 and CDR2 sequences are SGHRS and YFSETQ. CDR3 nucleotide sequence: TGCGCCAGCAGCTTGGAGACAGGCAGCACTGAAGCTTTCTTT. Translating it yields CASSLETGSTEAFF. Filled out from reference TRBV5-1 and TRBJ1-1, the complete variable domain reads KAGVTQTPRYLIKTRGQQVTLSCSPISGHRSVSWYQQTPGQGLQFLFEYFSETQRNKGNFPGRFSGRQFSNSRSEMNVSTLELGDSALYLCASSLETGSTEAFFGQGTRLTVV.